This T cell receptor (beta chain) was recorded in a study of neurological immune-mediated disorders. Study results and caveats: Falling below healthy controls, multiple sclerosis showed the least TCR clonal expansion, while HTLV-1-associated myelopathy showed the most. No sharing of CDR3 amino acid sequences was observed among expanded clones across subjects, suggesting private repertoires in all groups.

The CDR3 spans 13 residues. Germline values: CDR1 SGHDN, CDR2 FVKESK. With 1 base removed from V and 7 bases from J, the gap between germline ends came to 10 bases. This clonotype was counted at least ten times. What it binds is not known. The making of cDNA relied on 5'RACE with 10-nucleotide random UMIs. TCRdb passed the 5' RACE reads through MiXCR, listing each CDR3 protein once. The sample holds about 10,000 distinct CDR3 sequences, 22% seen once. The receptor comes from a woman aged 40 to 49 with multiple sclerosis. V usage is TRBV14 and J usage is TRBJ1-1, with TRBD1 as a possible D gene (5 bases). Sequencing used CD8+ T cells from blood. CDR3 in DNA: TGTGCCAGCAGCCAAGTGGGGCCTGTTGAAGCTTTCTTT. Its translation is CASSQVGPVEAFF.